This T cell receptor beta chain was recovered during a study of shared clonotypes between healthy human individuals. Study-level background: The donors, two women and a few men, were aged 18 to 49.

Assay used: immunoSEQ multiplex PCR; TCRdb lists only in-frame clones, some missing. The table lists some 2,500,000 clones, 80% to 95% of them singletons. V gave up 10 bases and J gave up 0 bases, with 13 bases separating them. In germline, CDR1 is MDHEN, CDR2 SYDVKM. The CDR3 spans 13 residues. The sequenced sample consisted of naive CD4+ T cells from PBMCs. Subset indicated: CD45RA+ positively selected. This rearrangement joins TRBV28 to TRBJ2-7, with D uncertain. The sequence derives from a man between 18 and 35 years old in good health. Some clones in this sample may be carry-over from other donors' samples. The DNA for the CDR3 is TGTGCCATTACATCGTCTTACTCCTACGAGCAGTACTTC. Protein product: CAITSSYSYEQYF.